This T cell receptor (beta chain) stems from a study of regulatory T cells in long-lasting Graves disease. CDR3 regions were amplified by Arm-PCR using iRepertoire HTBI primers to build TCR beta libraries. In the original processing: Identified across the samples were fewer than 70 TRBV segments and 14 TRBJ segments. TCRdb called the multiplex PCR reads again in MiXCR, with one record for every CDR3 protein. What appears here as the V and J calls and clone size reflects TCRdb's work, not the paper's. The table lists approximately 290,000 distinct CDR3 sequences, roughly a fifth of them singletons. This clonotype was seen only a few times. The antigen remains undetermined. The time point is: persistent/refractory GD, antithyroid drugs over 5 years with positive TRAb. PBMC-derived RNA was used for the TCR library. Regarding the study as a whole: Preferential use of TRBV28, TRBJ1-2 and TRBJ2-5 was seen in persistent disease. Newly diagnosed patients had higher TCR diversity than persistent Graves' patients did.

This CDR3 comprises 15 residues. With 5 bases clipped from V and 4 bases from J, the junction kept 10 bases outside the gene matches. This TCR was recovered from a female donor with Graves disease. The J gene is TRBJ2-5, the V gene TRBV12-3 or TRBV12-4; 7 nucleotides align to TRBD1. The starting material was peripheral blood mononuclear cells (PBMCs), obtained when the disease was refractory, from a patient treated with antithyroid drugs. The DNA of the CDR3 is TGTGCCAGCAGTAAACAACAGGGGTTTGGAGAGACCCAGTACTTC. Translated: CASSKQQGFGETQYF.